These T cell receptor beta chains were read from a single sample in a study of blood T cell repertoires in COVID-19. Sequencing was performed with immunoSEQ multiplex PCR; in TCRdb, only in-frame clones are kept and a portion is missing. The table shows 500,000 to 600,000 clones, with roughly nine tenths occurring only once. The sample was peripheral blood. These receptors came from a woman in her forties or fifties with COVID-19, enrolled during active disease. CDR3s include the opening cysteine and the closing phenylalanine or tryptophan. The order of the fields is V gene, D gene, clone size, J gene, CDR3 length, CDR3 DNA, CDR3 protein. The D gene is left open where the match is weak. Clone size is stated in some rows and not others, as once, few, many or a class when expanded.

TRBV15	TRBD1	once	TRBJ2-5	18	TGTGCCACCAGCAGAGATCTGGGCAGGGGGCGAGGAGGAGAGACCCAGTACTTC	CATSRDLGRGRGGETQYF
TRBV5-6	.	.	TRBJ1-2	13	TGTGCCAGCAGCTCCGGAGGCCGCACTGGCTACACCTTC	CASSSGGRTGYTF
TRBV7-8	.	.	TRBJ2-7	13	TGTGCCAGCAGCTTAGCTGGCAGCTACGAGCAGTACTTC	CASSLAGSYEQYF
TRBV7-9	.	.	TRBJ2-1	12	TGTGCCAGCAGCTACAGTATTGGCGAGCAGTTCTTC	CASSYSIGEQFF
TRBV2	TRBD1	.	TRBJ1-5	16	TGTGCCAGCAGCCCCGCCGGACAGGTTGCCTTTCAGCCCCAGCATTTT	CASSPAGQVAFQPQHF
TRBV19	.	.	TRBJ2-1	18	TGTGCCAGTAGATCTTCCGGGTCAATGGCGAGGTCCTACAATGAGCAGTTCTTC	CASRSSGSMARSYNEQFF
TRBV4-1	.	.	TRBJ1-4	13	TGCGCCAGCGCGGCCGGTTCTGGTGAAAAACTGTTTTTT	CASAAGSGEKLFF
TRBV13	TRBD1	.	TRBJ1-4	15	TGTGCCAGCAGCTCCAGGGGGAGAGCCAATGAAAAACTGTTTTTT	CASSSRGRANEKLFF
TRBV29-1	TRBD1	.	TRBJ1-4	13	TGCAGCGCCTCACCAGGGGGCCTTGAAAAACTGTTTTTT	CSASPGGLEKLFF
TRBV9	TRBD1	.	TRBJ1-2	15	TGTGCCAGCAGCCCACTAGGACAGGGTAACTATGGCTACACCTTC	CASSPLGQGNYGYTF
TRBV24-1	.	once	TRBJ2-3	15	TGTGCCACCAATGACCCGGGGACAAGCACAGATACGCAGTATTTT	CATNDPGTSTDTQYF
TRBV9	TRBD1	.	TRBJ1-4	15	TGTGCCAGCAGCGTGGCGGGGACAGCAAATGAAAAACTGTTTTTT	CASSVAGTANEKLFF
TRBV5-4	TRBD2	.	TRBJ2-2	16	TGTGCCAGCAGCTTGGGTGGGACTAGCTCGACCGGGGAGCTGTTTTTT	CASSLGGTSSTGELFF
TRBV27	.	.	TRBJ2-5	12	TGTGCCAGCAGCCCTAAGGGGGAGACCCAGTACTTC	CASSPKGETQYF
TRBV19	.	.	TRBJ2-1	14	TGTGCCAGTAGTACCCAAAAGGGAGGCAGCGAGCAGTTCTTC	CASSTQKGGSEQFF
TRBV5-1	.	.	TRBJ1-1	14	TGCGCCAGCAGCTTTGGCACAGGGAACACTGAAGCTTTCTTT	CASSFGTGNTEAFF
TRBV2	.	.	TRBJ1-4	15	TGTGCCAGCAGCCTACCGACTGCAACTAATGAAAAACTGTTTTTT	CASSLPTATNEKLFF
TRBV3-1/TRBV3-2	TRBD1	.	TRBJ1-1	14	TGTGCCAGCAGCCAGACAGGGGCTGTCACTGAAGCTTTCTTT	CASSQTGAVTEAFF
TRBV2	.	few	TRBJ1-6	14	TGTGCCAGCGGGGGGAGCTCCTATAATTCACCCCTCCACTTT	CASGGSSYNSPLHF
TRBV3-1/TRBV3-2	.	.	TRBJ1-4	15	TGTGCCAGCAGCCAAGGGAGGGAAACTAATGAAAAACTGTTTTTT	CASSQGRETNEKLFF
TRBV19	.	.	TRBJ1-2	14	TGTGCCAGTCGCCGTGAGGGGGAGAACTATGGCTACACCTTC	CASRREGENYGYTF
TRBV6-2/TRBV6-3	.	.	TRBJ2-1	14	TGTGCCAGCAGTTACTTCCGGGGTTCCGTTGAGCAGTTCTTC	CASSYFRGSVEQFF
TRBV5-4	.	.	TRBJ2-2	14	TGTGCCAGCACCTCACAGGGAGACACCGGGGAGCTGTTTTTT	CASTSQGDTGELFF
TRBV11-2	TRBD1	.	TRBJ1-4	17	TGTGCCAGCAGCCCTGGGACAGGGGGCAGGAGTGTGGAAAAACTGTTTTTT	CASSPGTGGRSVEKLFF
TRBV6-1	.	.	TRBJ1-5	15	TGTGCCAGCAGTGATTGGAGGTATAGCAATCAGCCCCAGCATTTT	CASSDWRYSNQPQHF
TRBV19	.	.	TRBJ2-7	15	TGTGCCAGTAGTAGCGGCAGGAAAGGAGGAAGCGAGCAGTACTTC	CASSSGRKGGSEQYF
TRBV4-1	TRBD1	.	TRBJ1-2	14	TGCGCCAGCAGCCAAGTAAAGGGGGCGAGGGGCTACACCTTC	CASSQVKGARGYTF
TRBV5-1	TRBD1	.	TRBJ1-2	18	TGCGCCAGCAGCGTCCCCCCGCGGGACAGGCGAACTAACTATGGCTACACCTTC	CASSVPPRDRRTNYGYTF
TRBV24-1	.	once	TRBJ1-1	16	TGTGCCACCAGTGATGGGCAACAGGGCCGGGGAACTGAAGCTTTCTTT	CATSDGQQGRGTEAFF
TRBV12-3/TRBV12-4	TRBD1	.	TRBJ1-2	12	TGTGCCAGCAGTGCACAGGGGTATGGCTACACCTTC	CASSAQGYGYTF
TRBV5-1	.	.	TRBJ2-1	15	TGCGCCAGCAGCTTTGAGGCTTATTCCTACAATGAGCAGTTCTTC	CASSFEAYSYNEQFF
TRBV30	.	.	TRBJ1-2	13	TGTGCCTGGAGTGTAATCGACAGGAATGGCTACACCTTC	CAWSVIDRNGYTF
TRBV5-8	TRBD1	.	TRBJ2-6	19	TGTGCCAGCAGCCCAAGGACAGGGATATTTATCTCTGGGGCCAACGTCCTGACTTTC	CASSPRTGIFISGANVLTF
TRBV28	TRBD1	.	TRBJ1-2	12	TGTGCCAGCGGGACAGGGCTGTATGGCTACACCTTC	CASGTGLYGYTF
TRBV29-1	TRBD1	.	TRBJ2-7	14	TGCAGCGTTGAAGGAGACAGGGCCGACTACGAGCAGTACTTC	CSVEGDRADYEQYF
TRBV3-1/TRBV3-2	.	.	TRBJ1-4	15	TGTGCCAGCAGCCAAGATGGGGCAGGGTATGAAAAACTGTTTTTT	CASSQDGAGYEKLFF
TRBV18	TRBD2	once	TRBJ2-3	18	TGTGCCAGCTCACCACTTTCCACTAGCGGGGGACACACAGATACGCAGTATTTT	CASSPLSTSGGHTDTQYF
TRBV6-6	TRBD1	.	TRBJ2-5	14	TGTGCCAGCAGTGGGACAGGGGGGGGAGAGACCCAGTACTTC	CASSGTGGGETQYF
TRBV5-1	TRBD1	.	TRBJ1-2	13	TGCGCCAGCAGCTCAGGACAGGGGGACGGCTACACCTTC	CASSSGQGDGYTF
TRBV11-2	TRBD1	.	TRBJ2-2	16	TGTGCCAGCAGCCCTATTTCGGGACAGGGGCACGGGGAGCTGTTTTTT	CASSPISGQGHGELFF
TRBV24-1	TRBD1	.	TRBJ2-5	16	TGTGCCACCAGTGATTCAGCCGGGACAGGGGAAGAGACCCAGTACTTC	CATSDSAGTGEETQYF
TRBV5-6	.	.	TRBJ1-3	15	TGTGCCAGCAGCTTCGGACAGTTCTCTGGAAACACCATATATTTT	CASSFGQFSGNTIYF
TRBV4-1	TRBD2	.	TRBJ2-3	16	TGCGCCAGCAGCCAACCCTCTAGCGGGGTTACAGATACGCAGTATTTT	CASSQPSSGVTDTQYF
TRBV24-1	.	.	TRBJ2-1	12	TGTGCCACCCGGGGAGGGGGGGATGAGCAGTTCTTC	CATRGGGDEQFF
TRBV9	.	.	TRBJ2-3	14	TGTGCCAGCAGCGCCCAGGGAAGCACAGATACGCAGTATTTT	CASSAQGSTDTQYF
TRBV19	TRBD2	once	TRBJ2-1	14	TGTGCCAGTAGTATCCTAGCGGGCTACAATGAGCAGTTCTTC	CASSILAGYNEQFF
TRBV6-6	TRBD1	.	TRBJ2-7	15	TGTGCCAGCAGTAATCCGGGACAGGTCCCCTACGAGCAGTACTTC	CASSNPGQVPYEQYF